This T cell receptor beta chain was documented in a study of blood T cell repertoires in COVID-19. Per the study methods: Estimated nucleated cell counts came from reference gene primer amplification. The data were produced by immunoSEQ multiplex PCR, yet TCRdb's version contains in-frame clones alone and is incomplete. V, J and clone size were drawn from that table, and D and trimming were deduced from the DNA. The table includes 230,000 or so clones, 70% to 90% detected once. CDR3 size: 14 residues. V lost 2 bases, J lost 5 bases, and 15 bases lay in between. Germline CDR1 reads GTSNPN; CDR2 reads SVGIG (reference sequence). The study recruited exposed participants who had met a COVID-19 case within 2 weeks before entry.

Material for sequencing was PBMCs or T cells enriched from blood (not recorded which). The TCR comes from a woman aged 50 to 65 who had been exposed to COVID-19. This rearrangement joins TRBV30 to TRBJ1-1, with D perhaps matching TRBD1 (5 bases). CDR3 DNA sequence: TGTGCCTGGAGTATTGGACCCGGGGGGACTGAAGCTTTCTTT. The encoded protein is CAWSIGPGGTEAFF. Full variable domain (outside the CDR3, taken from reference TRBV30 and TRBJ1-1): SQTIHQWPATLVQPVGSPLSLECTVEGTSNPNLYWYRQAAGRGLQLLFYSVGIGQISSEVPQNLSASRPQDRQFILSSKKLLLSDSGFYLCAWSIGPGGTEAFFGQGTRLTVV.